This TCR beta chain was captured by sequencing in a study of cytomegalovirus exposure and HLA in healthy donors (dated by TCRdb to about 2017). Study-level background: An earlier analysis of 587 of the donors reported over 250 Gb of sequence data and 95 million to 130 million unique TCR beta sequences obtained from around 170 million T cells. About 300 gigabases of sequencing data and approximately 85 million unique TCR sequences were included in an early release covering 550 to 650 HLA-typed donors. Of the 398 genotyped donors, 81% were placed in the genetic ancestry cluster associated with self-reported Caucasian donors. The study aimed to test whether cataloging public T cell receptors could reveal signatures of past pathogen exposure. The study used immunosequencing to profile the T cell repertoires of around 600 subjects and linked those repertoires to cytomegalovirus serostatus. Along with the approximately 620-subject first cohort, a separate validation cohort of 120 different subjects was used. The study combined high-throughput TCR immunosequencing, statistical association of individual TCRs with disease status, and machine learning to predict cytomegalovirus infection status. A later analysis re-examined previously published TCR beta repertoires from more than 550 donors and added high-resolution HLA genotyping to investigate patterns of TCR occurrence. In the later analysis, no new phenotypic data were used to find candidate immune exposures; instead, reliance was placed on TCR beta sequences and their occurrence across donors. An earlier analysis of around 580 of the donors used high-throughput TCR beta sequencing to judge whether each TCR beta V gene segment behaved as functional or pseudogenic. Donor age, sex, ethnicity and CMV serostatus were compiled together with the repertoire data. Genome-wide SNP genotypes for about 60% of the 666 donors were used in a later genetic analysis, which treated that subset as a discovery cohort. Every repertoire in the discovery cohort had been generated on one and the same sequencing platform. HLA typing included class I and class II loci at four-digit resolution. The number of typed donors differed by locus: about 620-640 for A, B, C, DRB1 and DQB1; 500 to 550 for DQA1; 606 for DPA1; and approximately 450 for DPB1. About five DR-DQ haplotypes were treated as single units for association and clustering because of strong linkage in the cohort. Among roughly 400 genotyped donors of the cohort, an average of roughly 230,000 unique TCR beta nucleotide sequences was sequenced per donor, of which about 19% were non-productive.

As for this clone: Which antigen it targets is not known. The input lacks base qualities; no much larger clone sits a single base away.

Library prep was done by the immunoSEQ multiplex PCR assay. For the multiplex PCR, a mixture combining 60 forward primers for TCR Vbeta segments and 13 reverse primers for TCR Jbeta segments was used. The CDR3 region of rearranged TCR beta genes was amplified from genomic DNA with a multiplex PCR assay. Amplified TCR beta libraries were sequenced as 87-base-pair reads on the Illumina HiSeq System. The original methods were these. A later analysis counted 65 million to 90 million unique TCR beta chains across the 666 repertoires, and approximately 11 million of these chains were shared by at least two donors. Raw reads were error-corrected and collapsed into unique sequences by a nearest-neighbor algorithm in which closely related sequences were merged to remove PCR and sequencing errors. V, D and J gene segments were assigned by aligning CDR3 sequences to IMGT reference sequences. For a sequence to be retained, a match of at least six nucleotides to both a V gene segment and a J gene segment was required. A rearrangement counted as productive if the CDR3 had no stop codons and remained in frame with V and J, and every other rearrangement counted as non-productive. Following IMGT convention, CDR3 was defined as the stretch from the second conserved V-encoded cysteine up to the conserved J-encoded phenylalanine. The earlier analysis of more than 450 of the donors excluded sequences that lacked an unambiguous match to a single V gene segment. In an earlier analysis of about 590 of the donors, a V segment was called functional when productive rearrangements were above 56.7%, and segregating when the standard deviation between donors exceeded 5%. To diagnose cytomegalovirus status from the catalog of TCR beta chain sequences, a statistical classification framework was built. A later analysis assigned V and J genes by comparing TCR nucleotide sequences with IMGT/GENE-DB human TR gene sequences. Using the TCRdist pipeline, a later analysis assigned CDR3 sequences along with most-parsimonious VDJ recombination scenarios. In a later analysis, each TCR beta chain was defined by its CDR3 amino acid sequence together with its V-gene family, and reads without a unique V-gene family were excluded. A later analysis removed 592 highly shared, low-generation-probability nucleotide sequences to deal with suspected cross-contamination and a sequencing artifact. In a later analysis, a clonal expansion index for each public chain was calculated from normalized within-repertoire ranks of inferred template counts. In a later analysis, generation probabilities were computed using a VDJ recombination model fitted to out-of-frame rearrangements, and the results were checked against IGoR. A later analysis scored TCR-TCR, TCR-HLA and TCR-CMV co-occurrence with hypergeometric tests, applying a repertoire-size bias correction to TCR pairs. False discovery rates were estimated in a later analysis by permuting HLA or CMV assignments 20 times. A later analysis grouped co-occurring TCRs with DBSCAN, adding TCRdist sequence similarity when clustering within HLA-allele-positive subsets. For co-occurrence clustering, repertoires with fewer than 30,000 or more than 120,000 public chains were excluded, along with 5 or 6 repertoires with anomalous nucleotide sharing. Not all clones reach the TCRdb copy of this immuneACCESS table, which keeps in-frame sequences only. Checked studies attribute under half of the gap to unresolved V genes and leave the rest unexplained. V and J calls and clone size are as listed in that table; D and trimming were resolved from the DNA. The sample profile shows roughly 140,000 clones; around 72% of them were found once. The ten largest clones capture 13% to 15% of the sample.

The cohort comprised around 690 healthy bone marrow donors. All cohort members were sampled while nominally healthy, although unrecorded immune exposures were likely present. Of the approximately 700 cohort members, roughly 290 had a positive CMV serostatus and just over 350 had a negative one, while no CMV serostatus was recorded for the donor. A peripheral blood sample was provided by each donor, and peripheral blood mononuclear cells were used for TCR beta sequencing. The Qiagen DNeasy Blood Extraction Kit was used to extract genomic DNA from the blood cell samples. Study-wide conclusions, independent of this receptor: The authors suggested that the approach could potentially be generalized to other disease states and immunological phenotypes. In a later analysis, HLA-associated TCR beta chains were found to be more clonally expanded and to have lower generation probabilities than equally common non-associated chains. In an earlier analysis of some 500 of the donors, most TCR beta V segments appeared in productive rearrangements about 87% or about 30% of the time, broadly matching IMGT annotations. Only TCR beta chains were sequenced in this cohort, and the absence of alpha or paired-chain data limited detectable features. Cytomegalovirus status was reported to be diagnosed by the classifier with high specificity and sensitivity in both the original and validation cohorts. An association between a missense DCLRE1C variant and V-gene and J-gene trimming of TCR beta chains was found in a later genetic analysis and replicated in an independent cohort. Because some donors lacked HLA typing at each locus, the association tests relied only on the typed subset. A cluster of highly shared sequence variants was judged likely to represent a technical artifact of the sequencing pipeline. Because counts were too low, 15 to 20 rarely observed V segments, including chromosome 9 orphons, were excluded from the earlier analysis of around 640 of the donors. At a false discovery rate of 0.05, a later analysis linked around 17,000 TCR beta sequences to specific HLA alleles. When HLA alleles, especially DR and DQ, strongly co-occurred, TCR associations were difficult to assign to individual alleles. A later genetic analysis reported fewer N-insertions in productive TCRs among donors in an Asian-associated ancestry cluster than the approximately 700-donor mean. A further reported finding was that TCR beta sequences accurately predicted the HLA-A and HLA-B alleles for most subjects in the first cohort. In a later analysis, TCR association rates were found to vary across HLA loci, with the most associated TCRs seen for DRB1 alleles and the fewest for HLA-C alleles. According to a later analysis, most CMV-associated TCR beta chains appeared to be HLA-restricted, and the HLA associations seemed to be driven largely by CMV exposure. Across donors, most TCR sequences were observed very rarely, whereas some public TCRs were present in many individuals. A total of fewer than 200 TCR beta chains were listed by the study as associated with cytomegalovirus. For the cohort, immune exposure information was limited to CMV serostatus. Correlated functional status among segregating V segments might reflect linkage disequilibrium, but an unknown experimental factor could not be ruled out. Roughly uniform sequencing depth across donors was assumed in presence/absence analyses, although this assumption may not hold. In a later analysis, several top co-occurrence clusters were reported to appear linked to parvovirus B19, influenza, CMV and Epstein-Barr virus. In vitro tests confirmed that three of the cytomegalovirus-associated TCR beta chains recognize cytomegalovirus antigens.

Material for sequencing was PBMCs. The TCR was taken from a human donor in good health.

CDR3 loop: CASSVRQGAGGYTF. The DNA sequence is TGTGCCAGCAGTGTTCGGCAGGGGGCGGGTGGCTACACCTTC. The chain employs TRBV2 and TRBJ1-2, with 8 bases in between that match TRBD1. The germline V gene gives CDR1 as SNHLY and CDR2 as FYNNEI. Relative to germline, V is missing 4 bases and J is missing 7 bases, with 8 bases of the junction outside any gene match. From the cysteine up to the phenylalanine, the CDR3 has a length of 14 residues. Solely the CDR3 DNA is kept, with 42 bases framed from the first base. With all but the CDR3 taken from the reference TRBV2 and TRBJ1-2 genes, the full variable domain is: EPEVTQTPSHQVTQMGQEVILRCVPISNHLYFYWYRQILGQKVEFLVSFYNNEISEKSEIFDDQFSVERPDGSNFTLKIRSTKLEDSAMYFCASSVRQGAGGYTFGSGTRLTVV.